The next 20 T cell receptor beta chains were all read from a single sample in a study of CD8 T cells in Susac syndrome. Random-hexamer reverse transcription was applied to roughly 0.5 to 1 ug RNA. From the immunoSEQ multiplex PCR reads, TCRdb called clonotypes with MiXCR, one entry per CDR3 protein. Among 250,000 to 300,000 distinct CDR3 sequences listed, 85% were seen once. The sample comprised CD8+ T cells from PBMCs. The receptor set was obtained from a human donor with multiple sclerosis.

This chain links TRBV27 with TRBJ2-1; 8 positions match TRBD2. The germline V gene encodes CDR1 MNHEY and CDR2 SMNVEV (reference sequence). The CDR3 covers 14 residues. Trimming cost V 5 bases and J 4 bases; bases outside gene matches: 4. The CDR3 here is CASSMGLVYNEQFF. The CDR3 DNA reads as TGTGCCAGCAGTATGGGACTAGTGTACAATGAGCAGTTCTTC.

DNA of the CDR3: TGTGCCAGCACCTCAGGACTAGCGGGTCCCTACAATGAGCAGTTCTTC. Protein sequence: CASTSGLAGPYNEQFF. The V gene is TRBV2, the J gene TRBJ2-1; 11 positions agree with TRBD2. The CDR3 contains 16 residues. From germline, CDR1 is SNHLY and CDR2 FYNNEI. Germline trimming cut 7 bases from V and 2 bases from J; bases unmatched to any gene: 7.

This sequence joins TRBV7-9 and TRBJ2-4; 9 bases match TRBD1. After removal of 2 bases from V and 9 bases from J, the junction contained 11 bases not matched to a gene. Germline CDR1 SEHNR, CDR2 FQNEAQ (reference sequence). This CDR3 contains 16 residues. The CDR3 sequence is CASSLNYGTGSVIQYF. The CDR3, as DNA: TGTGCCAGCAGCTTAAATTACGGGACAGGGTCAGTCATTCAGTACTTC.

This clonotype appeared once. The chain combines TRBV3-1 with TRBJ2-1; 8 nucleotides agree with TRBD1. Germline CDR1 reads LGHDT; CDR2 reads YNNKEL (reference sequence). The CDR3 runs to 15 residues. Trimming at V came to 6 bases and at J to 7 bases, leaving 11 bases not matched to a gene. As DNA, the CDR3 is TGTGCCAGCAGACGAACCACAGGGGGAGGTAATGAGCAGTTCTTC. Its translation: CASRRTTGGGNEQFF.

This clonotype occurred a few times. The chain is built from TRBV12-3 or TRBV12-4 and TRBJ2-7; D call uncertain. Trimming pared 5 bases from V and 2 bases from J, leaving 10 bases between. The CDR3 runs 13 residues. The CDR3 DNA reads as TGTGCCAGCAGTATAGGTTCTGCCTACGAGCAGTACTTC. Amino acids: CASSIGSAYEQYF.

The chain combines TRBV20-1 with TRBJ2-7, with 7 bases identical to TRBD1. Germline trimming cut 1 base from V and 0 bases from J; bases unmatched to any gene: 6. From germline, CDR1 is DFQATT and CDR2 SNEGSKA (reference sequence). The CDR3 has 15 residues. CDR3 region: CSARGARQGSYEQYF. Written as DNA, the CDR3 is TGCAGTGCTAGAGGCGCACGACAGGGCTCCTACGAGCAGTACTTC.

CDR3 region: CASSPTWDRGYNEQFF. CDR3 DNA: TGTGCCAGCAGCCCCACCTGGGACAGGGGCTACAATGAGCAGTTCTTC. The V call is TRBV7-6, the J call TRBJ2-1; 10 bases match TRBD1. Germline CDR1 and CDR2: SGHVS and FNYEAQ. This CDR3 is built from 16 residues. Trimming cost V 5 bases and J 3 bases; bases outside gene matches: 7.

This CDR3 reads CASSPLGLAGVREQYF. CDR3 in DNA: TGTGCCAGCAGTCCCCTGGGGCTAGCGGGAGTGAGGGAGCAGTACTTC. V and J are TRBV27 and TRBJ2-7; 10 bases fit TRBD2. This CDR3 has 16 residues. CDR1 and CDR2 from the germline V gene are MNHEY and SMNVEV (reference sequence). The V and J ends lost 5 bases and 7 bases, in that order; junction bases with no gene match: 14.

This sequence joins TRBV7-6 and TRBJ2-3; D unclear. The V and J ends lost 1 base and 2 bases respectively, with 7 bases between them. This CDR3 has 14 residues. Germline values: CDR1 SGHVS, CDR2 FNYEAQ. CDR3 DNA sequence: TGTGCCAGCAGCTTAGACAAATTCACAGATACGCAGTATTTT. Translated, it gives CASSLDKFTDTQYF. The variable domain in full, with the rest retrieved from reference TRBV7-6 and TRBJ2-3, is GAGVSQSPRYKVTKRGQDVALRCDPISGHVSLYWYRQALGQGPEFLTYFNYEAQQDKSGLPNDRFSAERPEGSISTLTIQRTEQRDSAMYRCASSLDKFTDTQYFGPGTRLTVL.

The chain carries TRBV7-9 and TRBJ1-1; D unclear. Germline V gene sequence: CDR1 SEHNR, CDR2 FQNEAQ (reference sequence). Trimming removed 7 bases from V and 3 bases from J, with 9 bases in between. This CDR3 is built from 12 residues. The CDR3 here is CASKGWDTEAFF. For the CDR3, the DNA is TGTGCCAGCAAAGGGTGGGACACTGAAGCTTTCTTT. Looking up the rest from reference TRBV7-9 and TRBJ1-1 gives the full variable domain: DTGVSQNPRHKITKRGQNVTFRCDPISEHNRLYWYRQTLGQGPEFLTYFQNEAQLEKSRLLSDRFSAERPKGSFSTLEIQRTEQGDSAMYLCASKGWDTEAFFGQGTRLTVV.

This rearrangement joins TRBV5-1 to TRBJ1-4; D might be TRBD1 (5 bases). This CDR3 region has 19 residues. Trimming removed 4 bases from V and 0 bases from J, with 22 bases in between. Looked up from germline, CDR1 is SGHRS and CDR2 is YFSETQ. CDR3 nucleotide sequence: TGCGCCAGCAGCCGCCAGTTCGTGGGGCGCGATGCAACTAATGAAAAACTGTTTTTT. Translated, it gives CASSRQFVGRDATNEKLFF.

The chain combines TRBV2 with TRBJ2-2; 7 nucleotides line up with TRBD2. The germline V gene encodes CDR1 SNHLY and CDR2 FYNNEI. This CDR3 comprises 16 residues. With 2 bases clipped from V and 1 base from J, the junction kept 4 bases outside the gene matches. CDR3 nucleotide sequence: TGTGCCAGCAGTGAATGGCTAGCGGTGAACACCGGGGAGCTGTTTTTT. This translates into CASSEWLAVNTGELFF.

This clonotype was detected once. The chain employs TRBV9 and TRBJ2-7; 7 nucleotides align to TRBD2. The CDR3 length is 15 residues. V shed 1 base and J 2 bases; nucleotides not matched to a gene: 6. CDR1 is SGDLS and CDR2 is YYNGEE in the germline V gene. In nucleotides, the CDR3 is TGTGCCAGCAGCGTATTGGGGACTACTACCTACGAGCAGTACTTC. Its translation is CASSVLGTTTYEQYF. The whole variable domain, remainder taken from reference TRBV9 and TRBJ2-7, is DSGVTQTPKHLITATGQRVTLRCSPRSGDLSVYWYQQSLDQGLQFLIQYYNGEERAKGNILERFSAQQFPDLHSELNLSSLELGDSALYFCASSVLGTTTYEQYFGPGTRLTVT.

The gene calls are TRBV12-3 or TRBV12-4 and TRBJ1-1; D uncertain. This CDR3 is built from 12 residues. The V gene lost 1 base and the J gene lost 8 bases, with 8 bases spanning the gap. The CDR3 sequence is CASSLGPMEAFF. CDR3 coding DNA: TGTGCCAGCAGTTTAGGACCGATGGAAGCTTTCTTT.

J is TRBJ2-7 and V is TRBV5-6; TRBD1 matches at 9 bases. The junction had 11 bases not matched to a gene; V was cut back by 4 bases and J by 0 bases. This CDR3 contains 17 residues. CDR1 is SGHDT, CDR2 YYEEEE, per germline. The CDR3 region has the DNA TGTGCCAGCAGCAGCCGGGACAGGGAATTTTACTCCTACGAGCAGTACTTC. Translation gives CASSSRDREFYSYEQYF.

This sequence joins TRBV20-1 and TRBJ2-3; D might be TRBD2 (5 bases). The CDR3 covers 15 residues. Germline V CDR1 and CDR2: DFQATT, SNEGSKA (reference sequence). Trimming took 6 bases from V and 2 from J, leaving 18 bases between them. This CDR3 reads CSAIGRVGITDTQYF. The CDR3 DNA reads as TGCAGTGCCATTGGGCGGGTTGGAATCACAGATACGCAGTATTTT.

The rearrangement links TRBV28 to TRBJ1-3, with D unresolved. Deletions cut 2 bases from V and 0 bases from J, with 8 bases between. Germline CDR1 MDHEN, CDR2 SYDVKM. The CDR3 totals 15 residues. The CDR3 coding sequence is TGTGCCAGCAGTTTAGCCGAGTACTCTGGAAACACCATATATTTT. Protein product: CASSLAEYSGNTIYF.

This clonotype was counted once. The gene calls are TRBV4-3 and TRBJ2-2, with D perhaps TRBD2 (6 bases). Germline CDR1 LGHNA, CDR2 YSLEER. Trimming pared 4 bases from V and 7 bases from J, leaving 13 bases between. This CDR3 contains 14 residues. The CDR3 loop reads CASSLWAGHGELFF. CDR3 coding DNA: TGCGCCAGCAGCCTCTGGGCGGGGCACGGGGAGCTGTTTTTT.

Only a few counts were recorded for this clonotype. This rearrangement joins TRBV4-1 to TRBJ2-7; D not certain. The CDR3 contains 14 residues. V gave up 1 base and J gave up 3 bases, with 10 bases separating them. CDR1 MGHRA and CDR2 YSYEKL come from the germline V gene. CDR3 sequence (DNA): TGCGCCAGCAGCCAAGTTTCCGGAAACTACGAGCAGTACTTC. Translating it yields CASSQVSGNYEQYF.

This chain uses TRBV24-1 with TRBJ2-2; perhaps TRBD2 as D (6 bases). Germline V gene data show CDR1 as KGHDR and CDR2 as SFDVKD. Trimming took 5 bases from V and 0 from J, leaving 12 bases between them. This CDR3 region has 16 residues. This chain's CDR3 is CATSGRERANTGELFF. In nucleotides, the CDR3 is TGTGCCACCAGTGGACGGGAGAGAGCGAACACCGGGGAGCTGTTTTTT.